A selection of T cell receptor beta chains follows, all from one sample in a study of T cell clonotyping in hematopoietic cell transplantation. TCRdb keeps only in-frame clones here, not all; method: immunoSEQ multiplex PCR. The table lists approximately 8,700 clones, 87% of them singletons. The source material was peripheral blood mononuclear cells, sampled before stem cell transplant. These receptors all stem from a woman in her sixties with acute myeloid leukemia. Some clones in this sample may be carry-over from other donors' samples. Both conserved end residues are part of each CDR3. Each record gives: V gene, clone size, J gene, CDR3 length, D gene, CDR3 DNA, CDR3 protein. The D gene is left open where the match is weak. Not all rows give a size; the values are once, few, many and, for expanded clones, a class.

v_gene: TRBV11-3
abundance: NA
j_gene: TRBJ2-2
len: 15
d_gene: NA
CDR3nt: TGTGCCAGCAGCTTTCCCAGAGGTGTCACCGGGGAGCTGTTTTTT
CDR3aa: CASSFPRGVTGELFF

v_gene: TRBV5-1
abundance: NA
j_gene: TRBJ1-4
len: 15
d_gene: TRBD1
CDR3nt: TGCGCCAGCAGCTTCTGGGACAGCTTTAATGAAAAACTGTTTTTT
CDR3aa: CASSFWDSFNEKLFF

v_gene: TRBV12-5
abundance: NA
j_gene: TRBJ1-5
len: 17
d_gene: NA
CDR3nt: TGTGCTAGTGGTTTGTCAACGGGACACCCTGCTCAACAGCCCCAGCATTTT
CDR3aa: CASGLSTGHPAQQPQHF

v_gene: TRBV25-1
abundance: once
j_gene: TRBJ1-1
len: 17
d_gene: TRBD1
CDR3nt: TGTGCCAGCACTCAAGCGTTTGACAGGGGGCGTAACTCTGAAGCTTTCTTT
CDR3aa: CASTQAFDRGRNSEAFF

v_gene: TRBV30
abundance: NA
j_gene: TRBJ1-1
len: 16
d_gene: NA
CDR3nt: TGTGCCTGGAGTTCATGGGGACTGCGGGGAAACACTGAAGCTTTCTTT
CDR3aa: CAWSSWGLRGNTEAFF

v_gene: TRBV28
abundance: few
j_gene: TRBJ2-2
len: 16
d_gene: NA
CDR3nt: TGTGCCAGCAGTTTATGGGGGGCTAGCAACACCGGGGAGCTGTTTTTT
CDR3aa: CASSLWGASNTGELFF

v_gene: TRBV21-1
abundance: NA
j_gene: TRBJ2-3
len: 16
d_gene: NA
CDR3nt: TGTGCCAGCATGGCTAGCGGGAGTAGGGGGACAGATACGCAGTATTTT
CDR3aa: CASMASGSRGTDTQYF

v_gene: TRBV10-3
abundance: once
j_gene: TRBJ1-3
len: 13
d_gene: NA
CDR3nt: TGTGCCATCGAGCGCAGGGCTGAAAACACCATATATTTT
CDR3aa: CAIERRAENTIYF

v_gene: TRBV13
abundance: NA
j_gene: TRBJ1-6
len: 14
d_gene: NA
CDR3nt: TGTGCCAGCAGCCTCGGGGCTTATAATTCACCCCTCCACTTT
CDR3aa: CASSLGAYNSPLHF

v_gene: TRBV12-5
abundance: NA
j_gene: TRBJ2-6
len: 16
d_gene: TRBD2
CDR3nt: TGTGCTAGTAGCGGGGGCTACCCCTCTGGGGCCAACGTCCTGACTTTC
CDR3aa: CASSGGYPSGANVLTF

v_gene: TRBV19
abundance: large
j_gene: TRBJ1-1
len: 14
d_gene: NA
CDR3nt: TGTGCCAGTAGTATCGACAGCCCGAACACTGAAGCTTTCTTT
CDR3aa: CASSIDSPNTEAFF

v_gene: TRBV7-3
abundance: few
j_gene: TRBJ1-2
len: 14
d_gene: TRBD1
CDR3nt: TGTGCCAGCAGCTCCTACAGGGGGGGCTATGGCTACACCTTC
CDR3aa: CASSSYRGGYGYTF

v_gene: TRBV30
abundance: NA
j_gene: TRBJ1-5
len: 15
d_gene: NA
CDR3nt: TGTGCCTGGAGTGTACCCAGGGCGGGCAATCAGCCCCAGCATTTT
CDR3aa: CAWSVPRAGNQPQHF

v_gene: TRBV6-1
abundance: NA
j_gene: TRBJ2-3
len: 19
d_gene: TRBD2
CDR3nt: TGTGCCAGCAGTGATGAGCTAGCGGGACTAACAGCTAGCACAGATACGCAGTATTTT
CDR3aa: CASSDELAGLTASTDTQYF

v_gene: TRBV5-1
abundance: NA
j_gene: TRBJ2-3
len: 15
d_gene: TRBD2
CDR3nt: TGCGCCAGCAGCCGTAGCGGGGGGGGCACAGATACGCAGTATTTT
CDR3aa: CASSRSGGGTDTQYF

v_gene: TRBV19
abundance: NA
j_gene: TRBJ2-3
len: 11
d_gene: TRBD2
CDR3nt: TGTGCCAGTAGTTTCCGGGAGGGCCTGTATTTT
CDR3aa: CASSFREGLYF

v_gene: TRBV4-3
abundance: NA
j_gene: TRBJ2-1
len: 14
d_gene: NA
CDR3nt: TGCGCCAGCAGCCATGGTGGGCGGCTCAATGAGCAGTTCTTC
CDR3aa: CASSHGGRLNEQFF

v_gene: TRBV29-1
abundance: NA
j_gene: TRBJ2-3
len: 17
d_gene: NA
CDR3nt: TGCAGCGTTGTTCCCCCGTGGGGGCAGACTAGCACAGATACGCAGTATTTT
CDR3aa: CSVVPPWGQTSTDTQYF

v_gene: TRBV6-1
abundance: NA
j_gene: TRBJ1-1
len: 14
d_gene: TRBD1
CDR3nt: TGTGCCAGCGGTTCGGGGGACAGCAACACTGAAGCTTTCTTT
CDR3aa: CASGSGDSNTEAFF

v_gene: TRBV5-4
abundance: NA
j_gene: TRBJ2-5
len: 14
d_gene: NA
CDR3nt: TGTGCCAGCAGCTTATCTAGGGGGAGGGAGACCCAGTACTTC
CDR3aa: CASSLSRGRETQYF

v_gene: TRBV2
abundance: NA
j_gene: TRBJ1-2
len: 15
d_gene: TRBD1
CDR3nt: TGTGCCAGCAGGGACCGGGACAGAGAAAGCTATGGCTACACCTTC
CDR3aa: CASRDRDRESYGYTF

v_gene: TRBV2
abundance: NA
j_gene: TRBJ1-5
len: 13
d_gene: NA
CDR3nt: TGTGCCAGCAACGTCCTAGGCAATCAGCCCCAGCATTTT
CDR3aa: CASNVLGNQPQHF

v_gene: TRBV5-8
abundance: NA
j_gene: TRBJ2-3
len: 16
d_gene: TRBD2
CDR3nt: TGTGCCAGCAGTGGGGGGACTAGCGGGAGATCAGATACGCAGTATTTT
CDR3aa: CASSGGTSGRSDTQYF

v_gene: TRBV5-6
abundance: NA
j_gene: TRBJ1-2
len: 13
d_gene: NA
CDR3nt: TGTGCCAGCAGCCCGGACAGTAACTATGGCTACACCTTC
CDR3aa: CASSPDSNYGYTF

v_gene: TRBV15
abundance: few
j_gene: TRBJ2-5
len: 15
d_gene: TRBD2
CDR3nt: TGTGCCACCAGCAGAGATTTAACGGCGGGAGGGACCCAGTACTTC
CDR3aa: CATSRDLTAGGTQYF

v_gene: TRBV7-3
abundance: few
j_gene: TRBJ2-1
len: 13
d_gene: NA
CDR3nt: TGTGCCAGCAGCTTAGGGACCGTAAATGAGCAGTTCTTC
CDR3aa: CASSLGTVNEQFF